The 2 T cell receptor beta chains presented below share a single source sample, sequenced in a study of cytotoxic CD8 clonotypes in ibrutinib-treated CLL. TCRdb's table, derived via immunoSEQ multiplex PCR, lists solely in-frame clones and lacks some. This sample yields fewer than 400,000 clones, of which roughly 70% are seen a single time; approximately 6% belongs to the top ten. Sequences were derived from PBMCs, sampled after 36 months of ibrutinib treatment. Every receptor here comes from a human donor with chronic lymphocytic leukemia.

The CDR3 is CASSVAPAKGAQYEQYF. For the CDR3, the DNA is TGTGCCAGCAGCGTAGCTCCCGCAAAAGGGGCTCAATACGAGCAGTACTTC. This rearrangement joins TRBV9 to TRBJ2-7; a possible D gene is TRBD1 (5 bases). This CDR3 has 17 amino acids. V was shortened by 0 bases and J by 4 bases, with 20 bases between the two germline ends. Germline lookup yields CDR1 SGDLS and CDR2 YYNGEE.

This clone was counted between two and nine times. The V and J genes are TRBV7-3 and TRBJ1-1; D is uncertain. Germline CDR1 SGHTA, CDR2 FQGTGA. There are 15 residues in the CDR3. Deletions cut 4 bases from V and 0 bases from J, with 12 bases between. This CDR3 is CASSSYSLLNTEAFF. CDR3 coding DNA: TGTGCCAGCAGCTCATACAGCCTCTTGAACACTGAAGCTTTCTTT.